Below, 24 T cell receptor beta chains from the same sample are listed, as sequenced in a study of post-analysis software for immune sequencing data. Broader study findings: The study found TRBV5-6, TRBV5-1 and TRBV20-1 among five or six TRBV segments more frequent in patients than controls.

Every TCR beta cDNA library bore unique molecular identifiers. TCRdb used MiXCR to reprocess the PCR reads, holding one entry per CDR3 protein. The table includes more than 500,000 distinct CDR3 sequences, around 31% detected once. Their recognized antigens are unknown. Sample: blood. These receptors all come from a girl aged 2 to 17 with multiple sclerosis.

The V and J genes are TRBV7-6 and TRBJ2-1; TRBD2 aligns across 8 bases. CDR3 length: 13 residues. With 5 bases clipped from V and 9 bases from J, the junction kept 6 bases outside the gene matches. The germline V gene encodes CDR1 SGHVS and CDR2 FNYEAQ. As DNA, the CDR3 is TGTGCCAGCAGCCCGATCCTAGCGGGTGAGCAGTTCTTC. It translates to CASSPILAGEQFF.

The chain recombines TRBV27 with TRBJ2-1, with TRBD2 as a possible D gene (5 bases). Trimming took 6 bases from V and 2 from J, leaving 26 bases between them. This CDR3 contains 19 residues. The germline V gene has CDR1 MNHEY and CDR2 SMNVEV (reference sequence). The CDR3 reads CASSSPRISVALTYNEQFF. The CDR3 DNA is TGTGCCAGCAGCTCCCCTCGAATTAGCGTGGCCCTAACCTACAATGAGCAGTTCTTC.

The genes are TRBV4-2 and TRBJ2-3; D remains unclear. The V gene's germline CDR1 is LGHNA and CDR2 YNFKEQ. The CDR3 runs to 15 residues. V was clipped by 0 bases and J by 3 bases, with 10 bases between them. The CDR3 DNA sequence: TGTGCCAGCAGCCAAGAGGCCTTTAGGACAGATACGCAGTATTTT. This translates into CASSQEAFRTDTQYF.

This clonotype was counted only a few times. The chain uses TRBV4-2 and TRBJ2-2; 15 nucleotides line up with TRBD2. The CDR3 covers 19 residues. The V segment lost 0 bases and the J segment 3 bases; nucleotides outside the gene matches: 5. CDR1 is LGHNA, CDR2 YNFKEQ, per germline. CDR3 amino acids: CASSQDIGLAGGDTGELFF. As DNA, the CDR3 is TGTGCCAGCAGCCAAGATATTGGACTAGCGGGGGGGGACACCGGGGAGCTGTTTTTT.

V and J are TRBV12-3 or TRBV12-4 and TRBJ2-1, with a tentative D call TRBD1 (6 bases). The germline V and J ends were trimmed by 5 bases and 8 bases, with 13 bases remaining between them. The CDR3 is 13 amino acids. Here the CDR3 DNA reads TGTGCCAGCAGTCAGTTGGGGGCCCATGAGCAGTTCTTC. Amino acids: CASSQLGAHEQFF.

This clonotype was counted a few times. V gene TRBV12-3 or TRBV12-4 combines with J gene TRBJ2-1; TRBD2 matches at 11 bases. This CDR3 comprises 17 residues. V was clipped by 2 bases and J by 0 bases; unmatched bases: 3. CDR3 bases: TGTGCCAGCAGTTTACGACTAGCGGGGAGCTCCTACAATGAGCAGTTCTTC. Residues: CASSLRLAGSSYNEQFF.

Concerning this clonotype itself: Mismatch with germline at one junction end may stem from a read error. The genes are TRBV5-6 and TRBJ1-4, with TRBD1 matching 8 bases. The V gene's germline CDR1 is SGHDT and CDR2 YYEEEE. The CDR3 contains 16 residues. The CDR3 coding sequence is TGTGCCAGCAGCTCGGTTTCAGGGGGCGCCGGTGAAAAACTCTTTTTT. Protein sequence: CASSSVSGGAGEKLFF.

This chain links TRBV12-3 or TRBV12-4 with TRBJ1-1; D uncertain. With 3 bases removed from V and 0 bases from J, the gap between germline ends came to 8 bases. CDR3 length: 14 amino acids. The CDR3, as DNA: TGTGCCAGCAGTTTTCAGGCGATGAACACTGAAGCTTTCTTT. Its protein is CASSFQAMNTEAFF.

This clonotype was detected only a few times. Just one base apart from a much larger clone, this may be a read error. The chain uses TRBV10-3 and TRBJ2-1, with no clear D. The CDR3 is 15 residues long. Germline CDR1 reads ENHRY; CDR2 reads SYGVKD. Trimming cost V 4 bases and J 4 bases, with 14 bases left between them. The CDR3 DNA follows: TGTGCCATCAGTGGGTCGGTTGTCCTTTACAATGAGCAGTTCTTC. It translates to CAISGSVVLYNEQFF.

J is TRBJ2-3 and V is TRBV29-1, with D possibly TRBD1 on 6 matching bases. The length of the CDR3 is 13 residues. In germline, CDR1 is SQVTM, CDR2 ANQGSEA. CDR3 DNA sequence: TGCACCGGCAAACCAGGGGACCTAGATACGCAGTATTTT. Its translation is CTGKPGDLDTQYF.

Written as DNA, the CDR3 is TGCGCCAGCAGCGGGACAGCCTCTGGGGCCAACGTCCTGACTTTC. Translating it yields CASSGTASGANVLTF. The V gene is TRBV5-1, the J gene TRBJ2-6; 7 bases fit TRBD1. V was pared by 4 bases and J by 0 bases, with 1 base of the junction left unmatched. The CDR3 runs 15 residues. Germline V gene sequence: CDR1 SGHRS, CDR2 YFSETQ.

The genes are TRBV20-1 and TRBJ1-1; D is ambiguous. Deletions cut 0 bases from V and 5 bases from J, with 16 bases between. The CDR3 runs 15 residues. Germline V gives CDR1 DFQATT, CDR2 SNEGSKA (reference sequence). The CDR3 DNA follows: TGCAGTGCTAGAGATCAGTACCGGGGAGGGACTGAAGCTTTCTTT. Its translation is CSARDQYRGGTEAFF.

The V gene is TRBV6-4, the J gene TRBJ2-3; possible D gene TRBD2, 7 bases. From germline, CDR1 is MRHNA and CDR2 SNTAGT. Trimming removed 6 bases at V and 2 bases at J, with 18 bases between. The CDR3 is 16 amino acids. The CDR3 here is CASSGTPGGSTDTQYF. The CDR3 nucleotides are TGTGCCAGCAGCGGGACACCGGGGGGTTCCACAGATACGCAGTATTTT.

This clonotype occurred a few times. The rearrangement joins TRBV12-3 or TRBV12-4 to TRBJ2-5; a possible D gene is TRBD2 (6 bases). V dropped 8 bases and J dropped 3 bases, with 10 bases sitting between them. The CDR3 is 12 residues long. The CDR3 loop is CASRPGEETQYF. The CDR3, as DNA: TGTGCCAGCCGACCGGGGGAAGAGACCCAGTACTTC.

In its sample, this clonotype was seen a few times. The chain links TRBV7-2 to TRBJ1-2; weak D call: TRBD1 (5 bases). Germline assignment: CDR1 SGHTA and CDR2 FQGNSA. The CDR3 contains 14 residues. V gave up 3 bases and J gave up 7 bases, with 15 bases separating them. The CDR3 bases are TGTGCCAGCAGCTTTAGGGGAAGGGTAACTGGCTACACCTTC. Translating gives CASSFRGRVTGYTF.

This chain connects TRBV27 to TRBJ2-5; D perhaps matches TRBD2 (6 bases). The DNA end lines up better with TRBJ2-7; the J call may be wrong. The germline CDR1 and CDR2 sequences are MNHEY and SMNVEV (reference sequence). This CDR3 region has 14 residues. CDR3 amino acids: CASSSPLRGDEQYF. DNA of the CDR3: TGTGCCAGCAGTTCTCCCTTGCGGGGTGACGAGCAGTACTTC.

V and J are TRBV7-9 and TRBJ2-3; D remains unclear. Germline V lookup: CDR1 SEHNR, CDR2 FQNEAQ (reference sequence). Trimming took 1 base from V and 10 from J, leaving 15 bases between them. This CDR3 has 14 residues. The CDR3 here is CASSLGTLRRPQYF. In DNA, the CDR3 is TGTGCCAGCAGCTTAGGGACCTTACGCCGGCCGCAGTATTTT.

The chain has TRBV12-3 or TRBV12-4 and TRBJ1-5; no clear D. The CDR3 has 15 amino acids. V was trimmed by 2 bases and J by 1 base, leaving 9 bases between them. CDR3 DNA: TGTGCCAGCAGTTTACTCCGGGTCAGCAATCAGCCCCAGCATTTT. Protein: CASSLLRVSNQPQHF.

Notes on this clonotype: At one end, the junction sequence differs from germline, possibly due to a read error. CDR3 loop: CAGSLGTLVNQETQYF. The CDR3 region has the DNA TGTGCCGGCAGTTTGGGGACTCTAGTGAACCAAGAGACCCAGTACTTC. This sequence joins TRBV12-3 or TRBV12-4 and TRBJ2-5, with D possibly matching TRBD2 (6 bases). CDR3 size: 16 residues.

The genes are TRBV5-1 and TRBJ2-3, with D perhaps TRBD2 (6 bases). V shed 4 bases and J shed 4 bases, with 13 bases lying between them. The CDR3 consists of 14 residues. Germline CDR1 and CDR2: SGHRS and YFSETQ. The CDR3: CASSATSGADTQYF. The CDR3 DNA reads TGCGCCAGCAGCGCAACCTCGGGGGCAGATACGCAGTATTTT.

The genes are TRBV20-1 and TRBJ2-7; possibly TRBD2 for D (6 bases). CDR1 is DFQATT and CDR2 is SNEGSKA in the germline V gene (reference sequence). V lost 3 bases and J lost 6, with 27 bases in between. The CDR3 spans 17 residues. The CDR3 DNA reads as TGCAGTGCTAGTGGAGGGATTCCAGGGACGTATCGGGGCGAGCAGTACTTC. Translation: CSASGGIPGTYRGEQYF.

A word on this clonotype: Just one base apart from a much larger clone, this may be a read error. The rearrangement links TRBV10-2 to TRBJ2-7; the D is unclear. Matching the DNA end better, TRBJ2-5 makes the J call doubtful. The CDR3 has 12 amino acids. The germline V gene encodes CDR1 WSHSY and CDR2 SAAADI. CDR3 DNA: TGCGCCAGCAGTGAGTCCGGGGAGACCCAGTACTTC. Its translation is CASSESGETQYF.

This clonotype was seen a few times. The rearrangement joins TRBV29-1 to TRBJ1-2, with 7 bases that match TRBD1. The germline gives CDR1 SQVTM, CDR2 ANQGSEA. This CDR3 has 12 amino acids. Losses at the gene ends were 4 bases for V and 4 bases for J; bases not matched to a gene: 3. Here the CDR3 DNA reads TGCAGCGTTGTCGACAGGGCCTATGGCTACACCTTC. Translated, it gives CSVVDRAYGYTF.

The chain employs TRBV7-8 and TRBJ1-2; 8 bases align to TRBD1. Germline CDR1 is SGHVS and CDR2 is FQNEAQ. V lost 3 bases and J lost 8; bases outside the gene matches: 2. The CDR3 contains 12 residues. The chain's CDR3 is CASSLTGEGYTF. DNA for the CDR3: TGTGCCAGCAGCTTGACAGGGGAAGGCTACACCTTC. The variable domain in full, with the rest retrieved from reference TRBV7-8 and TRBJ1-2, is GAGVSQSPRYKVAKRGQDVALRCDPISGHVSLFWYQQALGQGPEFLTYFQNEAQLDKSGLPSDRFFAERPEGSVSTLKIQRTQQEDSAVYLCASSLTGEGYTFGSGTRLTVV.